The clone carrying this T cell receptor (beta chain) has more than one count but fewer than ten. Trimming stripped 6 bases from V and 8 bases from J, with 10 bases between. There are 11 residues in the CDR3. Germline lookup yields CDR1 MDHEN and CDR2 SYDVKM. This specimen belongs to a study of human T cells and chemical hapten exposure. MiXCR, run by TCRdb on the RACE reads, gives a single entry per CDR3 protein. Seen here are about 49,000 distinct CDR3 sequences, 8% to 9.5% observed once, and the top ten hold around 4.5%. Noted time point: patch test 1, 2 weeks after DPC sensitization. The treatment is: therapeutic diphenylcyclopropenone sensitization with weekly scalp DPC.

This chain connects TRBV28 to TRBJ1-2, with D perhaps TRBD1 (6 bases). The material was whole blood, obtained in connection with sensitization to the hapten diphenylcyclopropenone (DPC). This receptor was identified in a woman aged 45 to 65 with alopecia areata. Some clones in this sample may be carry-over from other donors' samples. The CDR3 DNA reads as TGTGCCAGCAGGCCAGGGGTAGGCTACACCTTC. It is translated as CASRPGVGYTF.